The count of the clone carrying this T cell receptor (beta chain) is one. Its specificity is not known. This sample was included in a study of blood T cells in healthy people across ages. General study results and limits: The fall in TCR beta diversity per million T cells was roughly linear with age. Among long-lived donors, naive CD4+ cells were more numerous and diversity higher than in aged donors.

In terms of origin and age, donors were healthy Caucasian individuals from Russia aged about 6 to 90. CDR1 is SEHNR and CDR2 is FQNEAQ in the germline V gene (reference sequence). This CDR3 region has 12 residues. Trimming removed 9 bases at V and 7 bases at J, with 14 bases between. The authors ran a second PCR of 7 to 11 cycles using a sample-barcoded 5' primer and a J-beta primer mix. A 12-random-nucleotide template-switch adaptor tagged each cDNA molecule. Each CDR3 protein is one row after TCRdb ran MiXCR on the 5' RACE reads. The sample has about 700,000 distinct CDR3 sequences, about 34% seen once.

Sequencing input: blood. The rearrangement joins TRBV7-9 to TRBJ2-3, with D unresolved. The sequence was collected from a woman aged 80 or over in good health. The CDR3 loop is CASSTTWNTQYF. In DNA, the CDR3 is TGTGCCAGTAGTACAACCTGGAATACGCAGTATTTT.